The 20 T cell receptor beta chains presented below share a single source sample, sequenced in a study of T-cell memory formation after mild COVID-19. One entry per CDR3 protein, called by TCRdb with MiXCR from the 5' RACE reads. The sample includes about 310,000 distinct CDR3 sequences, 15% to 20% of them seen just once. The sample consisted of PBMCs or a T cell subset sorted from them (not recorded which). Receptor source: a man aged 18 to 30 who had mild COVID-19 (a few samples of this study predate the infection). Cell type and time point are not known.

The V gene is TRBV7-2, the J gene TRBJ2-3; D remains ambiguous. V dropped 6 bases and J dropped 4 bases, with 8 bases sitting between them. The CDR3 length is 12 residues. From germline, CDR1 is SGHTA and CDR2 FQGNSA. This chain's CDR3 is CASRFQADTQYF. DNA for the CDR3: TGTGCCAGCAGATTTCAAGCAGATACGCAGTATTTT.

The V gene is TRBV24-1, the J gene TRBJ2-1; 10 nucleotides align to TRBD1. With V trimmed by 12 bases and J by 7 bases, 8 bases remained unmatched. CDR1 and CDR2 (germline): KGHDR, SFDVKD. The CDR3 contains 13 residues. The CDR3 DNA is TGTGCCGTCCGGGACAGGGGTTCGAATGAGCAGTTCTTC. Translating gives CAVRDRGSNEQFF.

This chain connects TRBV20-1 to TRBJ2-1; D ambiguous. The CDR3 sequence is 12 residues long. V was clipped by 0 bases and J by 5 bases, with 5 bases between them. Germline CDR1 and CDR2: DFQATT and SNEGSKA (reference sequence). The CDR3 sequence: CSARDKDNEQFF. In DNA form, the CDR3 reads TGCAGTGCTAGAGATAAGGACAATGAGCAGTTCTTC.

CDR3 sequence (DNA): TGCGCCAGCAGCTTGTGGGGAGGAGGCACTGAAGCTTTCTTT. Its translation is CASSLWGGGTEAFF. The chain recombines TRBV5-1 with TRBJ1-1; D is undetermined. The CDR3 has 14 amino acids. V gave up 1 base and J gave up 4 bases, with 11 bases separating them. Germline V lookup: CDR1 SGHRS, CDR2 YFSETQ.

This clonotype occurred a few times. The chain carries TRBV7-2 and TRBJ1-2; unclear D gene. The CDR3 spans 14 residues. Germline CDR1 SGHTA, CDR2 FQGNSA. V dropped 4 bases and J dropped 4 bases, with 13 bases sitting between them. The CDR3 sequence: CASSSSPSFYGYTF. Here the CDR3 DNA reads TGTGCCAGCAGCTCCTCCCCGAGCTTCTATGGCTACACCTTC.

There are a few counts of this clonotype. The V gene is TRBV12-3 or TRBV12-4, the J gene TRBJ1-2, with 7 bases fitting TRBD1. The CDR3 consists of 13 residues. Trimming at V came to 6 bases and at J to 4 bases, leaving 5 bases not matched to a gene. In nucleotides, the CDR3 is TGTGCCAGCAGACGGGACAGCGGCTATGGCTACACCTTC. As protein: CASRRDSGYGYTF.

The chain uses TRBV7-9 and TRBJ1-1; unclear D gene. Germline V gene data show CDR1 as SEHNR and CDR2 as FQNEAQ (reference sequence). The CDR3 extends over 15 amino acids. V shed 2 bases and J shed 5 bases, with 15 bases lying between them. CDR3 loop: CASSLSGVLGTEAFF. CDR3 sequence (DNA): TGTGCCAGCAGCTTATCGGGCGTCCTCGGGACTGAAGCTTTCTTT.

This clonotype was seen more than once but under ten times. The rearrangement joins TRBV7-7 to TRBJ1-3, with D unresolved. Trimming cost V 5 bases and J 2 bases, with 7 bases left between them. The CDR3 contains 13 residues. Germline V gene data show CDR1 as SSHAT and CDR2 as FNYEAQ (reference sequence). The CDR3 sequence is CASSPGTGNTIYF. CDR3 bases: TGTGCCAGCAGCCCAGGAACTGGAAACACCATATATTTT. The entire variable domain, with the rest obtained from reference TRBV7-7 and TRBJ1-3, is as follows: GAGVSQSPRYKVTKRGQDVTLRCDPISSHATLYWYQQALGQGPEFLTYFNYEAQPDKSGLPSDRFSAERPEGSISTLTIQRTEQRDSAMYRCASSPGTGNTIYFGEGSWLTVV.

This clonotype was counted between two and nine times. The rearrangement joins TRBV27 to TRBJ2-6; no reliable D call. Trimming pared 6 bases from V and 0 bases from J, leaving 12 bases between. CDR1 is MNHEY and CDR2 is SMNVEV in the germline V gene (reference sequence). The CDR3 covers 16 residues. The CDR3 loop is CASSSTFGSGANVLTF. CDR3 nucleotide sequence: TGTGCCAGCAGCTCTACCTTTGGCTCTGGGGCCAACGTCCTGACTTTC.

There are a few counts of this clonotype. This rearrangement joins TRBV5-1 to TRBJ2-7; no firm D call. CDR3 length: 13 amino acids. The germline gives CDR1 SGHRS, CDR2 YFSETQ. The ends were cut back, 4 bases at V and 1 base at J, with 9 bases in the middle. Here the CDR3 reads CASSRSRSYEQYF. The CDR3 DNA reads TGCGCCAGCAGCCGAAGCCGATCCTACGAGCAGTACTTC.

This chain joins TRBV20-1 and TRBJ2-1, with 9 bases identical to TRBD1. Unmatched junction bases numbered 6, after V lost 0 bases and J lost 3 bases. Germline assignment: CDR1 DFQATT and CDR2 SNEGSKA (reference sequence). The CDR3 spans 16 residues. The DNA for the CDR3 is TGCAGTGCTAGAGACGCTCCGGGACAGGGCTACAATGAGCAGTTCTTC. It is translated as CSARDAPGQGYNEQFF.

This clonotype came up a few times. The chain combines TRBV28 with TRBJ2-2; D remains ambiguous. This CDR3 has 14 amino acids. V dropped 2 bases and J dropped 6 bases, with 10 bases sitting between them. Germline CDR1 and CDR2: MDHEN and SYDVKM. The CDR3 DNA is TGTGCCAGCAGTTTACCCCCTGGGCCCGGGGAGCTGTTTTTT. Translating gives CASSLPPGPGELFF.

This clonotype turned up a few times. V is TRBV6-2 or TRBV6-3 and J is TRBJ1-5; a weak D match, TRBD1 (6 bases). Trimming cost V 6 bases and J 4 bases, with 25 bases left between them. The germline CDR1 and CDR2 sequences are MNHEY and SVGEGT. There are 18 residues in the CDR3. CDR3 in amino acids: CASSRRQAITRPNQPQHF. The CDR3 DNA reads TGTGCCAGCAGCCGCCGACAGGCGATTACCCGACCAAATCAGCCCCAGCATTTT.

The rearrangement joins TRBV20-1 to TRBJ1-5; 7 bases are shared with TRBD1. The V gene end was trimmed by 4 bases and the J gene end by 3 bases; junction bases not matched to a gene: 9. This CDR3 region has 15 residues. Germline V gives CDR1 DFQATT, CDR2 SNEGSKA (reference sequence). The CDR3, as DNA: TGCAGTGCTACAGGGGGGGGACGGGACAATCAGCCCCAGCATTTT. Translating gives CSATGGGRDNQPQHF.

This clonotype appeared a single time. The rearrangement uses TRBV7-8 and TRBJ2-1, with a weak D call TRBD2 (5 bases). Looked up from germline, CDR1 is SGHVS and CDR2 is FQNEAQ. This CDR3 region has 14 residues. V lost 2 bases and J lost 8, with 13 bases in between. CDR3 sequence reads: CASSLTRLSYEQFF. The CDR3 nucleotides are TGTGCCAGCAGCTTAACTAGGCTCTCTTATGAGCAGTTCTTC. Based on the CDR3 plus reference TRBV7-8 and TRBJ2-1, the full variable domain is GAGVSQSPRYKVAKRGQDVALRCDPISGHVSLFWYQQALGQGPEFLTYFQNEAQLDKSGLPSDRFFAERPEGSVSTLKIQRTQQEDSAVYLCASSLTRLSYEQFFGPGTRLTVL.

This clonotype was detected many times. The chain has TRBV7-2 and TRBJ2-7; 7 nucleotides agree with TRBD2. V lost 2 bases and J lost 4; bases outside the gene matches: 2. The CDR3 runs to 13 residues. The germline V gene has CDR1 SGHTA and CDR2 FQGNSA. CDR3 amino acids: CASSLQRGYEQYF. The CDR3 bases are TGTGCCAGCAGCTTACAGCGGGGTTACGAGCAGTACTTC.

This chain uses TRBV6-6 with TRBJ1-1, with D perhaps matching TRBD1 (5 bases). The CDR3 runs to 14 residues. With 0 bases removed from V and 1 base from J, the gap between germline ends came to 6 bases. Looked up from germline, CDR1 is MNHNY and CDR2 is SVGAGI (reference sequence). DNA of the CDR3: TGTGCCAGCAGTTACTCGACAGCGAACACTGAAGCTTTCTTT. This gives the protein CASSYSTANTEAFF.

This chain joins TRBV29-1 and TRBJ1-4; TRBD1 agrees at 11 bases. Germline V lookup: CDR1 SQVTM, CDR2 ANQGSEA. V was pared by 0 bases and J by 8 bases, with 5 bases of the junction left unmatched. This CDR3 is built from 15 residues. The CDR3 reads CSVEDSGTGGEKLFF. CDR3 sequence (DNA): TGCAGCGTTGAAGATTCCGGGACAGGGGGAGAAAAACTGTTTTTT.

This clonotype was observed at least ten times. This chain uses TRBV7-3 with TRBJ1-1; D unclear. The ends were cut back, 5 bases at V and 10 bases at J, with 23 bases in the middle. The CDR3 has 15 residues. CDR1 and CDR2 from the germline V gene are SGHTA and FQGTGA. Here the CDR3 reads CASSPDGKVGRRAFF. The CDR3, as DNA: TGTGCCAGCAGCCCAGACGGGAAAGTGGGGAGGCGAGCTTTCTTT.

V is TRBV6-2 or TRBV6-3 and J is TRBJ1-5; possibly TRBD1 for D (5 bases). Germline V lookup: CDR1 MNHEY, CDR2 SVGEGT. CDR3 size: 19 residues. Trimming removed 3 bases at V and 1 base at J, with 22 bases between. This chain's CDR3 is CASSYGRAQGVWSNQPQHF. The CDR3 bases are TGTGCCAGCAGTTATGGTCGGGCTCAGGGCGTGTGGAGCAATCAGCCCCAGCATTTT.